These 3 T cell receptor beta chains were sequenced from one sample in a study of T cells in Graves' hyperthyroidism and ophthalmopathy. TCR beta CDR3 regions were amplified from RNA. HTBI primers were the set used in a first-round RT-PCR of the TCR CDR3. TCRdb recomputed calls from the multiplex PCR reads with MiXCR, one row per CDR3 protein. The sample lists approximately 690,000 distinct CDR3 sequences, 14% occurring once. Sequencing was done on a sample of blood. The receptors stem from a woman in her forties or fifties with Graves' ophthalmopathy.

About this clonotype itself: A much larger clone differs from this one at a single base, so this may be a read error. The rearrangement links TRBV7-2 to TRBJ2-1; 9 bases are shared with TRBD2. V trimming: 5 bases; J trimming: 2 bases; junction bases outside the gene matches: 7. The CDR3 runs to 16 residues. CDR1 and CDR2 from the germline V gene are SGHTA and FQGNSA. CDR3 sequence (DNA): TGTGCCAGCAGCCGACATAGCGGGAGCCCCTACAATGAGCAGTTCTTC. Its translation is CASSRHSGSPYNEQFF.

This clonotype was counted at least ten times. The CDR3 nucleotides read TGTGCCTGGAGTCCAGGGGTTGCGGGAGTCCACGAGCAGTACTTC. Protein sequence: CAWSPGVAGVHEQYF. The chain recombines TRBV30 with TRBJ2-7; TRBD2 is a possible D gene (7 bases). Germline CDR1 is GTSNPN and CDR2 is SVGIG (reference sequence). This CDR3 has 15 residues. V dropped 2 bases and J dropped 5 bases, with 19 bases sitting between them. The variable domain in full, completed from reference TRBV30 and TRBJ2-7, reads SQTIHQWPATLVQPVGSPLSLECTVEGTSNPNLYWYRQAAGRGLQLLFYSVGIGQISSEVPQNLSASRPQDRQFILSSKKLLLSDSGFYLCAWSPGVAGVHEQYFGPGTRLTVT.

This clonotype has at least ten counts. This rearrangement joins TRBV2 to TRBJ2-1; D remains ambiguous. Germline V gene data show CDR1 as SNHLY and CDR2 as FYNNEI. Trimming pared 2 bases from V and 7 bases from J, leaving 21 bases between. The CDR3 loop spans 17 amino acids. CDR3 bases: TGTGCCAGCAGTGAATTATTTAGGGCAGTCAGCGAAAATGAGCAGTTCTTC. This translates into CASSELFRAVSENEQFF.